The subject of this entry is one TCR beta chain. The CDR3 spans 13 residues. Germline-derived CDR1 and CDR2 are SGHDN and FVKESK. Between the trimmed V and J ends, which lost 5 bases and 3 bases, there was a span of 11 bases. Original methodology: Reference gene primer amplification gave nucleated cell count estimates. The repertoire was sequenced with immunoSEQ multiplex PCR; TCRdb's copy has only in-frame clones and lacks some. That table is the source of V, J and clone size, and D and trimming were worked out from the DNA. This sample yields tens of thousands of clones, of which around 75% are seen a single time; about 15% belongs to the top ten. The data stem from a study of blood T cell repertoires in COVID-19. About the research overall: Samples taken during acute and convalescent COVID-19 were collected in the United States, Italy and Spain. T cells, B-cell-depleted T cells, or PBMCs provided the cDNA or gDNA that served as material.

This receptor was taken from a woman aged 80 or over with active or convalescent COVID-19. The sample comprised peripheral blood. This chain uses TRBV14 with TRBJ2-7; D remains unclear. Here the CDR3 reads CASSSLRYYEQYF. CDR3 bases: TGTGCCAGCAGCAGTCTGAGATACTACGAGCAGTACTTC.